The 17 T cell receptor beta chains given below trace back to one sample, sequenced in a study of cytomegalovirus exposure and HLA in healthy donors. TCRdb keeps only in-frame clones here, not all; method: immunoSEQ multiplex PCR. The data show approximately 300,000 clones, about nine tenths seen once. Sequencing was done on a sample of PBMCs. Receptors originate from a woman younger than 30 in good health and CMV-seronegative.

V gene TRBV7-6 combines with J gene TRBJ2-1; TRBD2 aligns across 11 bases. Germline lookup yields CDR1 SGHVS and CDR2 FNYEAQ. The CDR3 has 16 amino acids. Losses at the gene ends were 8 bases for V and 4 bases for J; bases not matched to a gene: 10. For the CDR3, the DNA is TGTGCCAGCGCGGATAGCGGGAGGGCCGGATACAATGAGCAGTTCTTC. Translation gives CASADSGRAGYNEQFF.

CDR3 in amino acids: CASSPPGQSFNTGELFF. The CDR3 DNA reads TGTGCCAGCTCACCCCCTGGACAGAGCTTTAACACCGGGGAGCTGTTTTTT. The rearrangement uses TRBV18 and TRBJ2-2; possibly TRBD1 for D (6 bases). Looked up from germline, CDR1 is KGHSH and CDR2 is LQKENI. V was cut by 3 bases and J by 2 bases, with 16 bases left in between. This CDR3 has 17 residues.

Only one count was recorded for this clone. This chain links TRBV27 with TRBJ2-7; D is unresolved. The CDR3 runs to 16 residues. Per germline, CDR1 MNHEY and CDR2 SMNVEV (reference sequence). V was clipped by 3 bases and J by 2 bases, with 17 bases between them. CDR3 sequence: CASSLTPRVETYEQYF. The DNA of the CDR3 is TGTGCCAGCAGTTTGACCCCTCGGGTAGAGACCTACGAGCAGTACTTC.

This sequence joins TRBV4-2 and TRBJ2-1, with D maybe TRBD1 (7 bases). This CDR3 is 15 amino acids long. Germline CDR1 is LGHNA and CDR2 is YNFKEQ. The V end was cut by 4 bases, the J end by 7 bases, with 17 bases between. The CDR3 here is CASSRLGQGGNEQFF. In DNA, the CDR3 is TGTGCCAGCAGCCGCCTGGGGCAGGGGGGTAATGAGCAGTTCTTC.

The genes are TRBV2 and TRBJ1-2, with 7 bases that match TRBD1. V was clipped by 8 bases and J by 4 bases; unmatched bases: 13. The CDR3 has 15 residues. The germline gives CDR1 SNHLY, CDR2 FYNNEI. The CDR3 DNA sequence: TGTGCCAGCGAGGTAGAGAGACAGGGACTCTATGGCTACACCTTC. It specifies CASEVERQGLYGYTF.

About this clone itself: The sample carries other DNA sequences with the same CDR3. The J gene is TRBJ2-5, the V gene TRBV7-9; D remains ambiguous. Trimming left V 1 base short and J 5 bases short, with 5 bases between. The CDR3 runs to 12 residues. CDR1 and CDR2 from the germline V gene are SEHNR and FQNEAQ (reference sequence). The CDR3 loop reads CASSLDRETQYF. CDR3 sequence (DNA): TGTGCCAGCAGCTTAGATCGGGAGACCCAGTACTTC. The full variable domain, with the rest looked up from reference TRBV7-9 and TRBJ2-5, is DTGVSQNPRHKITKRGQNVTFRCDPISEHNRLYWYRQTLGQGPEFLTYFQNEAQLEKSRLLSDRFSAERPKGSFSTLEIQRTEQGDSAMYLCASSLDRETQYFGPGTRLLVL.

This chain links TRBV10-3 with TRBJ2-7, with 11 bases matching TRBD2. V lost 7 bases, J lost 5 bases, and 4 bases stayed unmatched. CDR1 and CDR2 from the germline V gene are ENHRY and SYGVKD. The CDR3 contains 13 residues. The CDR3 protein is CAITSGRSDEQYF. CDR3 in DNA: TGTGCCATCACTAGCGGGAGGAGCGACGAGCAGTACTTC.

The chain employs TRBV6-5 and TRBJ2-7; TRBD2 matches at 10 bases. With 6 bases clipped from V and 3 bases from J, the junction kept 5 bases outside the gene matches. Per germline, CDR1 MNHEY and CDR2 SVGAGI. The CDR3 runs to 14 residues. For the CDR3, the DNA is TGTGCCAGCAGCAAAACTAGCGGGAACTACGAGCAGTACTTC. This sequence encodes CASSKTSGNYEQYF.

The rearrangement uses TRBV7-2 and TRBJ2-3, with D perhaps matching TRBD2 (6 bases). CDR3 length: 14 residues. CDR1 is SGHTA and CDR2 is FQGNSA in the germline V gene. V lost 5 bases and J 4 bases, leaving 13 bases between the germline ends. The CDR3 spells CASSLIPSADTQYF. The CDR3 bases are TGTGCCAGCAGCCTCATCCCTAGCGCAGATACGCAGTATTTT.

The J gene is TRBJ2-2, the V gene TRBV9; D is ambiguous. Germline CDR1 SGDLS, CDR2 YYNGEE. The CDR3 contains 16 residues. V shed 0 bases and J shed 4 bases, with 13 bases lying between them. The CDR3 DNA sequence: TGTGCCAGCAGCGTAGAGGAGTGGCCCTTCACCGGGGAGCTGTTTTTT. This encodes CASSVEEWPFTGELFF.

This chain connects TRBV2 to TRBJ1-3, with TRBD1 matching over 8 bases. Trimming took 6 bases from V and 6 from J; bases not matched to a gene: 13. There are 16 residues in the CDR3. Germline V gene data show CDR1 as SNHLY and CDR2 as FYNNEI. The DNA for the CDR3 is TGTGCCAGCAGCAAGGGACAGGCCGCGTCTAAAAACACCATATATTTT. It codes for CASSKGQAASKNTIYF.

CDR3 amino acids: CASSLVFGQAEGYEQYF. In DNA, the CDR3 is TGTGCCAGCAGCTTAGTATTCGGACAGGCCGAGGGGTACGAGCAGTACTTC. This chain links TRBV7-8 with TRBJ2-7, with 7 bases fitting TRBD1. Germline CDR1 is SGHVS and CDR2 is FQNEAQ. The length of the CDR3 is 17 residues. V gave up 1 base and J gave up 4 bases; unmatched junction bases: 13.

The chain recombines TRBV5-1 with TRBJ2-5; weak D call: TRBD1 (6 bases). Germline V gives CDR1 SGHRS, CDR2 YFSETQ. The V and J ends lost 5 bases and 0 bases respectively, with 14 bases between them. CDR3 length: 15 amino acids. DNA of the CDR3: TGCGCCAGCAGGCCACAGGGCCCCTACCAAGAGACCCAGTACTTC. It translates to CASRPQGPYQETQYF.

This rearrangement joins TRBV5-1 to TRBJ2-3, with unresolved D. V lost 0 bases to trimming and J lost 2 bases, with 7 bases between them. The CDR3 contains 14 residues. CDR1 and CDR2 from the germline V gene are SGHRS and YFSETQ. CDR3 loop: CASSLGRNTDTQYF. In nucleotides, the CDR3 is TGCGCCAGCAGCTTGGGGAGAAACACAGATACGCAGTATTTT.

This clone was picked up a small number of times. The rearrangement uses TRBV10-1 and TRBJ1-3; D is perhaps TRBD1 (6 bases). CDR3 size: 16 residues. The germline V gene encodes CDR1 WNHNN and CDR2 SYGVQD (reference sequence). Trimming stripped 10 bases from V and 7 bases from J, with 26 bases between. The CDR3 reads CANSRGRQVLDNTIYF. The DNA of the CDR3 is TGCGCCAATTCCCGAGGCAGACAGGTACTCGATAACACCATATATTTT.

This clone was recorded only once. The chain joins TRBV28 to TRBJ2-3; 10 bases line up with TRBD2. Trimming removed 6 bases from V and 0 bases from J; junction bases left unmatched: 6. The CDR3 spans 16 residues. Germline CDR1 MDHEN, CDR2 SYDVKM. Here the CDR3 DNA reads TGTGCCAGCAGCCCCGGACTAGCGGCTAGCACAGATACGCAGTATTTT. Its protein product is CASSPGLAASTDTQYF.

The J gene is TRBJ2-1, the V gene TRBV4-1; D gene ambiguous. This CDR3 region has 15 residues. Germline CDR1 is MGHRA and CDR2 is YSYEKL. Trimming took 2 bases from V and 7 from J, leaving 15 bases between them. The CDR3 DNA reads TGCGCCAGCAGCCAACCGGTTTCTTCATCGAATGAGCAGTTCTTC. Protein product: CASSQPVSSSNEQFF.